This passage covers 18 T cell receptor beta chains from one sample sequenced in a study of regulatory T cells in long-lasting Graves disease. Arm-PCR of CDR3 regions and iRepertoire HTBI primers were the basis on which TCR beta libraries were built. TCRdb re-called the multiplex PCR reads through MiXCR, storing one row per CDR3 protein. The sample has hundreds of thousands of distinct CDR3 sequences; 16% are singletons. Time point denoted: newly diagnosed GD, antithyroid drugs for less than 3 months. The TCR library was prepared using RNA isolated from PBMCs. Another study also made use of these data, one on T cells in Graves' hyperthyroidism and ophthalmopathy.

Sample: peripheral blood mononuclear cells (PBMCs), taken at new diagnosis, from a patient treated with antithyroid drugs. These receptors were obtained from a woman aged 30 to 39 with Graves disease.

Turning to this clonotype: This may be a read error, as it is one base from a much larger clone. This chain uses TRBV12-3 or TRBV12-4 with TRBJ2-1; 11 bases line up with TRBD2. CDR3 length equals 16 residues. The CDR3 DNA follows: TGTGCCAGCAAAGGTCCGGGACTAGCGGACTACAATAAGCAGTTCTTC. Translating it yields CASKGPGLADYNKQFF.

This clonotype came up many times. V and J are TRBV7-8 and TRBJ2-3; 10 positions agree with TRBD2. Germline CDR1 and CDR2: SGHVS and FQNEAQ. The J segment lost 2 bases and the V segment lost 1 base, leaving 6 bases of the junction unmatched. This CDR3 contains 17 residues. The CDR3 nucleotides read TGTGCCAGCAGCTTAGGGAGACTAGCGGGCGCCACAGATACGCAGTATTTT. Amino acids: CASSLGRLAGATDTQYF.

This clonotype appeared many times. The V gene is TRBV7-2, the J gene TRBJ2-7, with 7 bases fitting TRBD1. V dropped 5 bases and J dropped 5; count of bases not matched to a gene: 6. This CDR3 is 13 amino acids long. CDR1 SGHTA and CDR2 FQGNSA come from the germline V gene. The CDR3 sequence is CASSGGQFNEQYF. Here the CDR3 DNA reads TGTGCCAGCAGCGGGGGACAGTTCAACGAGCAGTACTTC.

The chain has TRBV28 and TRBJ2-3; 11 bases are shared with TRBD1. The V gene end was trimmed by 2 bases and the J gene end by 4 bases; junction bases not matched to a gene: 2. This CDR3 has 15 amino acids. Germline-derived CDR1 and CDR2 are MDHEN and SYDVKM. The CDR3 coding sequence is TGTGCCAGCAGTTTAAGGGGACAGGGGGCAGATACGCAGTATTTT. Its translation is CASSLRGQGADTQYF.

This clonotype was seen more than once but under ten times. The rearrangement links TRBV7-9 to TRBJ2-4; possibly TRBD2 for D (7 bases). CDR3 length: 16 amino acids. Germline CDR1 is SEHNR and CDR2 is FQNEAQ (reference sequence). Trimming cost V 5 bases and J 5 bases, with 19 bases left between them. The CDR3 loop is CASSPRLGGGENIQYF. The CDR3 nucleotides read TGTGCCAGCAGCCCTCGGTTGGGAGGGGGGGAAAACATTCAGTACTTC.

This clonotype was counted only a few times. The chain couples TRBV10-3 to TRBJ1-3; D gene unclear. This CDR3 is 11 amino acids long. Trimming took 3 bases from V and 5 from J, leaving 2 bases between them. In germline, CDR1 is ENHRY, CDR2 SYGVKD. The CDR3 region is CAISERNTIYF. Written as DNA, the CDR3 is TGTGCCATCAGTGAAAGAAACACCATATATTTT.

This sequence joins TRBV5-1 and TRBJ2-5; D uncertain. Trimming pared 2 bases from V and 3 bases from J, leaving 11 bases between. Per germline, CDR1 SGHRS and CDR2 YFSETQ. The CDR3 extends over 14 amino acids. The CDR3 nucleotides read TGCGCCAGCAGCTTACAATCTCTAAAAGAGACCCAGTACTTC. Its protein product is CASSLQSLKETQYF.

This clonotype occurred a few times. This chain uses TRBV5-1 with TRBJ1-1; D uncertain. V lost 6 bases and J 2 bases, leaving 8 bases between the germline ends. This CDR3 region has 12 residues. Germline CDR1 is SGHRS and CDR2 is YFSETQ. CDR3 bases: TGCGCCAGCAACCATGAAAACACTGAAGCTTTCTTT. Protein product: CASNHENTEAFF.

The chain combines TRBV7-9 with TRBJ2-3; TRBD2 agrees at 8 bases. This CDR3 has 16 amino acids. With V trimmed by 2 bases and J by 3 bases, 7 bases remained unmatched. CDR1 and CDR2 from the germline V gene are SEHNR and FQNEAQ (reference sequence). The CDR3 sequence is CASSLRAGGLTDTQYF. For the CDR3, the DNA is TGTGCCAGCAGCTTACGGGCGGGAGGTCTGACAGATACGCAGTATTTT.

In this sample, this clonotype turned up a few times. The chain combines TRBV6-1 with TRBJ2-7; tentative D call: TRBD2 (6 bases). CDR1 and CDR2 (germline): MNHNS, SASEGT. The CDR3 spans 12 residues. The V end was cut by 5 bases, the J end by 4 bases, with 9 bases between. The CDR3, as DNA: TGTGCCAGCAGTCGTAGCGGATACGAGCAGTACTTC. It specifies CASSRSGYEQYF.

This clonotype was seen a few times. The rearrangement uses TRBV10-2 and TRBJ2-2, with 8 positions matching TRBD1. Germline values: CDR1 WSHSY, CDR2 SAAADI. Trimming removed 4 bases from V and 4 bases from J; junction bases left unmatched: 2. The CDR3 runs 14 residues. The CDR3 sequence: CASSGDRSTGELFF. DNA of the CDR3: TGCGCCAGCAGTGGGGACAGGAGCACCGGGGAGCTGTTTTTT.

The table lists this clonotype with a count of one. V is TRBV28 and J is TRBJ2-1; perhaps TRBD1 as D (6 bases). Trimming cost V 4 bases and J 5 bases, with 18 bases left between them. The CDR3 has 16 amino acids. Germline CDR1 reads MDHEN; CDR2 reads SYDVKM. DNA of the CDR3: TGTGCCAGCAGTTCCCGCCAGGGGTTGATGAACAATGAGCAGTTCTTC. Translating gives CASSSRQGLMNNEQFF.

This clonotype was picked up many times. This chain joins TRBV7-2 and TRBJ2-7; tentatively, D is TRBD2 (6 bases). CDR1 SGHTA and CDR2 FQGNSA come from the germline V gene. Trimming removed 4 bases at V and 5 bases at J, with 18 bases between. The CDR3 contains 15 residues. The CDR3 spells CASSYRAGLPNEQYF. The CDR3 DNA sequence: TGTGCCAGCAGCTACCGTGCGGGACTGCCGAACGAGCAGTACTTC. Full variable domain (outside the CDR3, taken from reference TRBV7-2 and TRBJ2-7): GAGVSQSPSNKVTEKGKDVELRCDPISGHTALYWYRQSLGQGLEFLIYFQGNSAPDKSGLPSDRFSAERTGGSVSTLTIQRTQQEDSAVYLCASSYRAGLPNEQYFGPGTRLTVT.

This clonotype was seen a few times. The chain's CDR3 is CATSRDPTSGRSYEQYF. As DNA, the CDR3 is TGTGCCACCAGCAGAGATCCAACTAGCGGGAGATCCTACGAGCAGTACTTC. J is TRBJ2-7 and V is TRBV15, with TRBD2 identical over 11 bases. This CDR3 region has 17 residues. Trimming cost V 0 bases and J 1 base; bases outside gene matches: 5. Germline V lookup: CDR1 LNHNV, CDR2 YYDKDF (reference sequence).

Ten or more counts support this clonotype. The chain recombines TRBV2 with TRBJ2-1, with D tentatively TRBD2 (6 bases). CDR3 length: 16 residues. CDR1 SNHLY and CDR2 FYNNEI come from the germline V gene. V shed 0 bases and J shed 9 bases, with 18 bases lying between them. The CDR3: CASSEALRRGHTEQFF. CDR3 DNA sequence: TGTGCCAGCAGTGAAGCGCTTCGGAGGGGCCACACTGAGCAGTTCTTC.

Many counts were recorded for this clonotype. The chain has TRBV2 and TRBJ1-1; 7 bases fit TRBD1. The trim removed 9 bases at V and 2 bases at J, leaving 6 bases unmatched. Germline V gene lookup returns CDR1 SNHLY and CDR2 FYNNEI. The CDR3 covers 13 residues. The CDR3 DNA is TGTGCCAGATACAGGGGACAAAACACTGAAGCTTTCTTT. Translated, it gives CARYRGQNTEAFF.

This chain uses TRBV20-1 with TRBJ2-5, with 8 bases aligning to TRBD2. The J segment lost 1 base and the V segment lost 7 bases, leaving 8 bases of the junction unmatched. Germline V gene sequence: CDR1 DFQATT, CDR2 SNEGSKA (reference sequence). The CDR3 totals 14 residues. This CDR3 is CSVPRAGVQETQYF. For the CDR3, the DNA is TGCAGTGTCCCGCGAGCGGGGGTCCAAGAGACCCAGTACTTC.

This clonotype was counted at least ten times. The genes are TRBV20-1 and TRBJ1-2; tentatively, D is TRBD1 (5 bases). The V gene lost 3 bases and the J gene lost 8 bases, with 19 bases spanning the gap. CDR3 length: 14 residues. CDR1 is DFQATT and CDR2 is SNEGSKA in the germline V gene (reference sequence). The CDR3: CSASSGPGTRGYTF. In DNA form, the CDR3 reads TGCAGTGCTAGCTCCGGACCAGGGACGCGGGGCTACACCTTC.